These 19 T cell receptor beta chains share one sample of origin, sequenced in a study of cytomegalovirus exposure and HLA in healthy donors. Primers included in the PCR were 60 Vbeta and 13 Jbeta primers. Only in-frame clones appear in the TCRdb table, and some are missing; sequencing was by immunoSEQ multiplex PCR. The sample holds about 150,000 clones, around 79% seen once. The specimen was PBMCs. All receptors derive from a man aged 45-60 years in good health and CMV-seropositive.

The chain is built from TRBV5-1 and TRBJ2-7, with TRBD1 matching 8 bases. V lost 4 bases to trimming and J lost 1 base; unmatched junction nucleotides: 4. The CDR3 is made up of 14 amino acids. Germline CDR1 reads SGHRS; CDR2 reads YFSETQ. The CDR3 loop is CASSPTGGSYEQYF. The CDR3 DNA reads as TGCGCCAGCAGCCCAACAGGGGGGTCCTACGAGCAGTACTTC.

This chain links TRBV27 with TRBJ2-7; the match to TRBD1 covers 10 bases. CDR3 length: 14 residues. CDR1 is MNHEY, CDR2 SMNVEV, per germline (reference sequence). The J segment lost 5 bases and the V segment lost 6 bases, leaving 7 bases of the junction unmatched. The CDR3 sequence: CASRRQGAADEQYF. The CDR3 nucleotides are TGTGCCAGCAGGAGACAGGGGGCTGCGGACGAGCAGTACTTC.

This clone was counted between two and nine times. The rearrangement uses TRBV6-1 and TRBJ2-4; D call uncertain. The germline V and J ends were trimmed by 6 bases and 0 bases, with 9 bases remaining between them. The CDR3 length is 14 residues. Germline assignment: CDR1 MNHNS and CDR2 SASEGT. In DNA form, the CDR3 reads TGTGCCAGCAGACGTCCAGGAGCCAAAAACATTCAGTACTTC. Its protein product is CASRRPGAKNIQYF.

The chain links TRBV2 to TRBJ2-7; D not certain. CDR1 is SNHLY and CDR2 is FYNNEI in the germline V gene. V was cut by 2 bases and J by 4 bases, with 6 bases left in between. This CDR3 contains 12 residues. Here the CDR3 DNA reads TGTGCCAGCAGTGAACAGGTATACGAGCAGTACTTC. Translating it yields CASSEQVYEQYF.

This clone qualifies as medium-sized. The chain links TRBV6-6 to TRBJ2-7; no reliable D call. Germline V lookup: CDR1 MNHNY, CDR2 SVGAGI (reference sequence). This CDR3 region has 12 residues. Trimming stripped 0 bases from V and 6 bases from J, with 6 bases between. The CDR3 bases are TGTGCCAGCAGTTACTCAGGCGGCGAGCAGTACTTC. Translating it yields CASSYSGGEQYF.

The rearrangement uses TRBV6-5 and TRBJ2-7; perhaps TRBD1 as D (6 bases). Trimming left V 6 bases short and J 7 bases short, with 10 bases between. CDR1 is MNHEY and CDR2 is SVGAGI in the germline V gene. The CDR3 runs to 11 residues. CDR3 in amino acids: CASSRDREQYF. CDR3 sequence (DNA): TGTGCCAGCAGCCGTGACAGGGAGCAGTACTTC.

The chain links TRBV5-1 to TRBJ2-5; no definite D call. Germline assignment: CDR1 SGHRS and CDR2 YFSETQ. This CDR3 spans 13 amino acids. V lost 0 bases, J lost 0 bases, and 3 bases lay in between. CDR3 region: CASSLAHQETQYF. CDR3 in DNA: TGCGCCAGCAGCTTGGCTCACCAAGAGACCCAGTACTTC. The full variable domain, with the rest looked up from reference TRBV5-1 and TRBJ2-5, is KAGVTQTPRYLIKTRGQQVTLSCSPISGHRSVSWYQQTPGQGLQFLFEYFSETQRNKGNFPGRFSGRQFSNSRSEMNVSTLELGDSALYLCASSLAHQETQYFGPGTRLLVL.

J is TRBJ2-3 and V is TRBV2, with 11 bases identical to TRBD2. The CDR3 sequence is 15 residues long. Germline V gene data show CDR1 as SNHLY and CDR2 as FYNNEI. The J segment lost 5 bases and the V segment lost 2 bases, leaving 3 bases of the junction unmatched. CDR3 region: CASSELLAGVDTQYF. As DNA, the CDR3 is TGTGCCAGCAGTGAACTACTAGCGGGAGTAGATACGCAGTATTTT. The full variable domain, in which reference TRBV2 and TRBJ2-3 provide the parts outside the CDR3, is EPEVTQTPSHQVTQMGQEVILRCVPISNHLYFYWYRQILGQKVEFLVSFYNNEISEKSEIFDDQFSVERPDGSNFTLKIRSTKLEDSAMYFCASSELLAGVDTQYFGPGTRLTVL.

This chain uses TRBV10-3 with TRBJ2-7; TRBD2 aligns across 8 bases. Germline CDR1 ENHRY, CDR2 SYGVKD. This CDR3 has 15 amino acids. V gave up 6 bases and J gave up 5 bases; unmatched junction bases: 12. The CDR3 is CAISLRREGGDEQYF. CDR3 DNA: TGTGCCATCAGCCTCCGACGGGAGGGCGGCGACGAGCAGTACTTC.

The chain combines TRBV12-2 with TRBJ1-5; the D call of TRBD1 is as the table states it, not checked on the DNA. TRBV12-2 is a recognized pseudogene. The CDR3 sequence is 14 residues long. The CDR3, as DNA: TGTGCAAGTCGACAGGGGGCCGGCAATCAGCCCCAGCATTTT. Amino acid sequence: CASRQGAGNQPQHF.

In its sample, this clone was seen once. The V call is TRBV25-1, the J call TRBJ2-1, with D uncertain. Looked up from germline, CDR1 is MGHDK and CDR2 is SYGVNS. Trimming pared 4 bases from V and 12 bases from J, leaving 16 bases between. This CDR3 comprises 13 residues. The CDR3 loop reads CASSAPSVSWQFF. CDR3 coding DNA: TGTGCCAGCAGTGCCCCTTCTGTCTCCTGGCAGTTCTTC.

This clone occurred a few times. The chain employs TRBV6-1 and TRBJ2-7; D is uncertain. V was cut by 1 base and J by 0 bases, with 10 bases left in between. Germline CDR1 is MNHNS and CDR2 is SASEGT. The CDR3 totals 15 residues. CDR3: CASSEVQTSSYEQYF. The CDR3 DNA follows: TGTGCCAGCAGTGAAGTACAGACAAGCTCCTACGAGCAGTACTTC.

V is TRBV2 and J is TRBJ2-7; no clear D. Germline loops: CDR1 SNHLY, CDR2 FYNNEI. The CDR3 runs 14 residues. The V gene lost 7 bases and the J gene lost 7 bases, with 20 bases spanning the gap. The CDR3 spells CASNLQTPPREQYF. The CDR3 nucleotides read TGTGCCAGCAACTTACAGACCCCACCTCGAGAGCAGTACTTC. The variable domain in full, completed from reference TRBV2 and TRBJ2-7, reads EPEVTQTPSHQVTQMGQEVILRCVPISNHLYFYWYRQILGQKVEFLVSFYNNEISEKSEIFDDQFSVERPDGSNFTLKIRSTKLEDSAMYFCASNLQTPPREQYFGPGTRLTVT.

The rearrangement links TRBV6-1 to TRBJ2-2; 7 bases line up with TRBD1. With V trimmed by 6 bases and J by 2 bases, 6 bases remained unmatched. Germline-derived CDR1 and CDR2 are MNHNS and SASEGT. The CDR3 consists of 15 residues. As DNA, the CDR3 is TGTGCCAGCAGACAAGGGACAGCAAACACCGGGGAGCTGTTTTTT. Translating gives CASRQGTANTGELFF.

There are a few counts of this clone. The chain links TRBV7-9 to TRBJ1-1; 11 positions agree with TRBD1. Germline V gene lookup returns CDR1 SEHNR and CDR2 FQNEAQ (reference sequence). The V segment lost 5 bases and the J segment 10 bases; nucleotides outside the gene matches: 3. The CDR3 loop spans 12 amino acids. The CDR3 reads CASSQDRGRAFF. The CDR3 DNA follows: TGTGCCAGCAGCCAGGACAGGGGGCGAGCTTTCTTT.

A few counts support this clone. The chain carries TRBV7-9 and TRBJ1-1; D might be TRBD1 (5 bases). The germline CDR1 and CDR2 sequences are SEHNR and FQNEAQ (reference sequence). The V end was cut by 1 base, the J end by 0 bases, with 9 bases between. There are 15 residues in the CDR3. This CDR3 reads CASSLGSGMNTEAFF. In DNA form, the CDR3 reads TGTGCCAGCAGCTTAGGTTCAGGGATGAACACTGAAGCTTTCTTT. Based on the CDR3 plus reference TRBV7-9 and TRBJ1-1, the full variable domain is DTGVSQNPRHKITKRGQNVTFRCDPISEHNRLYWYRQTLGQGPEFLTYFQNEAQLEKSRLLSDRFSAERPKGSFSTLEIQRTEQGDSAMYLCASSLGSGMNTEAFFGQGTRLTVV.

This clone appeared a single time. The rearrangement links TRBV19 to TRBJ2-1; TRBD1 matches at 7 bases. This CDR3 has 13 amino acids. Trimming cost V 1 base and J 7 bases; bases outside gene matches: 1. Per the germline V gene, CDR1 is LNHDA and CDR2 is SQIVND (reference sequence). The CDR3 loop reads CASSIVQGNEQFF. Here the CDR3 DNA reads TGTGCCAGTAGTATAGTACAGGGGAATGAGCAGTTCTTC.

V is TRBV6-1 and J is TRBJ2-3; 10 bases align to TRBD1. CDR1 and CDR2 (germline): MNHNS, SASEGT. CDR3 length: 15 amino acids. V shed 6 bases and J 3 bases; nucleotides not matched to a gene: 6. The CDR3 DNA is TGTGCCAGCAGCCGGGACAGGGGTACAACAGATACGCAGTATTTT. It translates to CASSRDRGTTDTQYF.

In its sample, this clone was seen once. A junction boundary mismatches the germline segment, possibly from a read error. The rearrangement uses TRBV7-9 and TRBJ2-5; the match to TRBD1 covers 8 bases. The CDR3 is 15 residues long. The germline CDR1 and CDR2 sequences are SEHNR and FQNEAQ (reference sequence). The CDR3 protein is CSSSLSGQGAETQYF. DNA of the CDR3: TGTTCCAGCAGCTTAAGCGGGCAGGGGGCAGAGACCCAGTACTTC.